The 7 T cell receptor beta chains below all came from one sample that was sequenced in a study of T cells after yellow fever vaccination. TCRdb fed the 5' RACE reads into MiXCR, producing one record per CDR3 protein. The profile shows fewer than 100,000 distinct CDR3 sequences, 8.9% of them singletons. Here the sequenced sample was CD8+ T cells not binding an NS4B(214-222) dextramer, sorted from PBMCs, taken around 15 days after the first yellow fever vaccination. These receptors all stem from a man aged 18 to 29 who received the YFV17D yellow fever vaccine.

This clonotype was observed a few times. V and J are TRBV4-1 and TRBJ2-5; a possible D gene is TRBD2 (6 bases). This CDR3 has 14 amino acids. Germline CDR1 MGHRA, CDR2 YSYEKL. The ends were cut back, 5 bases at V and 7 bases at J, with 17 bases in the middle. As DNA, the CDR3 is TGCGCCAGCAGCGGGACGGGGACTCGATGGACCCAGTACTTC. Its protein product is CASSGTGTRWTQYF.

The CDR3 protein is CSANSDRGRETQYF. The CDR3 nucleotides are TGCAGTGCTAACTCTGACAGGGGGCGAGAGACCCAGTACTTC. The V and J genes are TRBV20-1 and TRBJ2-5; 10 positions agree with TRBD1. The CDR3 totals 14 residues. V gave up 4 bases and J gave up 4 bases; unmatched junction bases: 6. CDR1 DFQATT and CDR2 SNEGSKA come from the germline V gene (reference sequence).

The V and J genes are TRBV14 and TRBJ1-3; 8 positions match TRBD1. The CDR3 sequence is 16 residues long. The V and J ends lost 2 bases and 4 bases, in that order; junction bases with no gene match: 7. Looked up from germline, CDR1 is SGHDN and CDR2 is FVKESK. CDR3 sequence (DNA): TGTGCCAGCAGCCAAAGGGACAGGTGGGCCGGAAACACCATATATTTT. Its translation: CASSQRDRWAGNTIYF.

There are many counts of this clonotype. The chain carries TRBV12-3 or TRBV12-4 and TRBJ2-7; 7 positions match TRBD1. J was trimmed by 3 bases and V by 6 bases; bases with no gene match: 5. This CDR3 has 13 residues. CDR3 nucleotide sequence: TGTGCCAGCAGGGGGACAGACGGCTACGAGCAGTACTTC. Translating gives CASRGTDGYEQYF.

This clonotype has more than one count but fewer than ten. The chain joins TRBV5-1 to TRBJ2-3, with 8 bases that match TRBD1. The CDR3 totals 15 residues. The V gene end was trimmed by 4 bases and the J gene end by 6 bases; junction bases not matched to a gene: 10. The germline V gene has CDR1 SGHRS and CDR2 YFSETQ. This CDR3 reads CASSMGTGEEDTQYF. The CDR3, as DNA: TGCGCCAGCAGCATGGGGACAGGCGAAGAGGATACGCAGTATTTT.

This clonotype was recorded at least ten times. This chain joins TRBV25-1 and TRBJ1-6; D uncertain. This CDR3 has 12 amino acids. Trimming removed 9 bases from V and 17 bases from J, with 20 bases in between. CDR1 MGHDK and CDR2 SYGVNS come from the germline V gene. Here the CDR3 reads CASENWVGLFHF. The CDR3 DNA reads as TGTGCCAGTGAAAATTGGGTAGGGCTCTTCCACTTT. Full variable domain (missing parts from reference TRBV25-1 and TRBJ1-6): EADIYQTPRYLVIGTGKKITLECSQTMGHDKMYWYQQDPGMELHLIHYSYGVNSTEKGDLSSESTVSRIRTEHFPLTLESARPSHTSQYLCASENWVGLFHFGNGTRLTVT.

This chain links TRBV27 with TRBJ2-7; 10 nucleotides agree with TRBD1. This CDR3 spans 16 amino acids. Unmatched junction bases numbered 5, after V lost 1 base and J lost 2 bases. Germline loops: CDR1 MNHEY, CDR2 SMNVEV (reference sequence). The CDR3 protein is CASSLYGQGGAYEQYV. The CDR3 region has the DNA TGTGCCAGCAGTTTATACGGACAGGGGGGAGCCTACGAGCAGTACGTC.